This TCR beta chain stems from a study of blood T cell repertoires in COVID-19. In the study overall: From T cells, B-cell-depleted T cells, or PBMCs came the material, which was cDNA or gDNA.

As handled by the study authors: Quantification of nucleated cells was approximated via reference gene primer amplification. Profiling relied on immunoSEQ multiplex PCR, and the TCRdb table lists in-frame clones only, not all of them. Clone size and the V and J calls come from that table; the DNA yielded D and trimming. Here the sample spans fewer than 300,000 clones, approximately 90% being singletons. V gave up 6 bases and J gave up 0 bases; unmatched junction bases: 2. The CDR3 runs to 14 residues. CDR1 LNHDA and CDR2 SQIVND come from the germline V gene (reference sequence). The participants were between 18 and 89 years old and came from roughly 24 US areas. About this clone itself: Other DNA sequences in this sample translate to the same CDR3.

The specimen was PBMCs or T cells enriched from blood (not recorded which). This chain uses TRBV19 with TRBJ2-1; 7 bases are a match to TRBD1. This receptor was obtained from a woman in her thirties or forties with acute COVID-19. In DNA, the CDR3 is TGTGCCAGTAGCCCAGGGGGCTCCTACAATGAGCAGTTCTTC. This sequence encodes CASSPGGSYNEQFF. Supplemented by reference TRBV19 and TRBJ2-1, the full variable domain reads DGGITQSPKYLFRKEGQNVTLSCEQNLNHDAMYWYRQDPGQGLRLIYYSQIVNDFQKGDIAEGYSVSREKKESFPLTVTSAQKNPTAFYLCASSPGGSYNEQFFGPGTRLTVL.